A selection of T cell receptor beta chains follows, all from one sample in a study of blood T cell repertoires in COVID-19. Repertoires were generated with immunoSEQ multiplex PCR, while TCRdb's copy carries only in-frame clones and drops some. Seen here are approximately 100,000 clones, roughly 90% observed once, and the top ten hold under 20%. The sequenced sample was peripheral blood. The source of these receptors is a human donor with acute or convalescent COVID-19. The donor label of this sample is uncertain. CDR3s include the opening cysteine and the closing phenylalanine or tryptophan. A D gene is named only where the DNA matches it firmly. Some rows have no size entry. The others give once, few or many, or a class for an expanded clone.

CDR3aa: CASSSAVIGGTEAFF; CDR3nt: TGTGCCAGCAGTTCAGCGGTTATCGGGGGCACTGAAGCTTTCTTT; d_gene: -; j_gene: TRBJ1-1; v_gene: TRBV25-1; abundance: few
CDR3aa: CASSVGQYYGYTF; CDR3nt: TGTGCCAGCAGTGTAGGACAGTACTATGGCTACACCTTC; d_gene: -; j_gene: TRBJ1-2; v_gene: TRBV28; abundance: -
CDR3aa: CAWRIGDYEQYF; CDR3nt: TGTGCCTGGAGGATCGGGGACTACGAGCAGTACTTC; d_gene: -; j_gene: TRBJ2-7; v_gene: TRBV30; abundance: -
CDR3aa: CASSRTSGSNEQFF; CDR3nt: TGTGCCAGCAGCCGGACTAGCGGGAGTAATGAGCAGTTCTTC; d_gene: TRBD2; j_gene: TRBJ2-1; v_gene: TRBV3-1/TRBV3-2; abundance: once
CDR3aa: CASSQDPLAGGGYQETQYF; CDR3nt: TGTGCCAGCAGCCAAGATCCCCTAGCGGGAGGAGGGTACCAAGAGACCCAGTACTTC; d_gene: TRBD2; j_gene: TRBJ2-5; v_gene: TRBV3-1/TRBV3-2; abundance: -
CDR3aa: CASSFRGETQYF; CDR3nt: TGTGCCAGCAGTTTTCGGGGGGAGACCCAGTACTTC; d_gene: -; j_gene: TRBJ2-5; v_gene: TRBV28; abundance: -
CDR3aa: CASRRQGSGEQFF; CDR3nt: TGTGCCAGCAGGAGACAGGGGTCAGGTGAGCAGTTCTTC; d_gene: TRBD1; j_gene: TRBJ2-1; v_gene: TRBV6-5; abundance: -
CDR3aa: CASSLGGSNTGELFF; CDR3nt: TGTGCCAGCAGCTTAGGCGGGAGTAACACCGGGGAGCTGTTTTTT; d_gene: TRBD2; j_gene: TRBJ2-2; v_gene: TRBV7-2; abundance: -
CDR3aa: CASSLLWPILGQGFNQPQHF; CDR3nt: TGTGCCAGCAGTTTACTTTGGCCAATTTTGGGACAGGGGTTTAATCAGCCCCAGCATTTT; d_gene: TRBD1; j_gene: TRBJ1-5; v_gene: TRBV28; abundance: -
CDR3aa: CASSLGHRDEDFNEKLFF; CDR3nt: TGTGCCAGCAGCTTGGGGCACAGGGATGAGGATTTTAATGAAAAACTGTTTTTT; d_gene: -; j_gene: TRBJ1-4; v_gene: TRBV5-6; abundance: -
CDR3aa: CASSSGQSQETQYF; CDR3nt: TGTGCCAGCAGCTCCGGACAGTCCCAAGAGACCCAGTACTTC; d_gene: -; j_gene: TRBJ2-5; v_gene: TRBV7-9; abundance: -
CDR3aa: CSAISTEAFF; CDR3nt: TGCAGTGCTATCTCCACTGAAGCTTTCTTT; d_gene: -; j_gene: TRBJ1-1; v_gene: TRBV20-1; abundance: -
CDR3aa: CASSLGRGRNSPLHF; CDR3nt: TGTGCCAGCAGCTTAGGGCGGGGCCGTAATTCACCCCTCCACTTT; d_gene: -; j_gene: TRBJ1-6; v_gene: TRBV7-9; abundance: -
CDR3aa: CASSADRITYEQYF; CDR3nt: TGTGCCAGCAGTGCGGACAGGATTACCTACGAGCAGTACTTC; d_gene: TRBD1; j_gene: TRBJ2-7; v_gene: TRBV2; abundance: few
CDR3aa: CASSLQGQTVYEQYF; CDR3nt: TGTGCCAGCAGCTTACAAGGTCAGACAGTCTACGAGCAGTACTTC; d_gene: -; j_gene: TRBJ2-7; v_gene: TRBV7-2; abundance: -
CDR3aa: CSVERGPQETQYF; CDR3nt: TGCAGCGTCGAGAGAGGTCCCCAAGAGACCCAGTACTTC; d_gene: -; j_gene: TRBJ2-5; v_gene: TRBV29-1; abundance: -
CDR3aa: CASSLKGAYGYTF; CDR3nt: TGTGCCAGCAGTTTAAAAGGGGCCTATGGCTACACCTTC; d_gene: -; j_gene: TRBJ1-2; v_gene: TRBV12-3/TRBV12-4; abundance: -
CDR3aa: CSASGTGANYEQYF; CDR3nt: TGCAGTGCGAGTGGGACAGGCGCGAACTACGAGCAGTACTTC; d_gene: TRBD1; j_gene: TRBJ2-7; v_gene: TRBV20-1; abundance: -
CDR3aa: CASSGGDRVSPLHF; CDR3nt: TGTGCCAGCAGTGGGGGGGACAGGGTTTCACCCCTCCACTTT; d_gene: TRBD1; j_gene: TRBJ1-6; v_gene: TRBV28; abundance: -
CDR3aa: CASSPQGTNEKLFF; CDR3nt: TGCGCCAGCAGCCCACAGGGAACTAATGAAAAACTGTTTTTT; d_gene: -; j_gene: TRBJ1-4; v_gene: TRBV4-3; abundance: -
CDR3aa: CASSPRLRDQPQHF; CDR3nt: TGTGCCAGTAGTCCGCGGTTGAGGGATCAGCCCCAGCATTTT; d_gene: -; j_gene: TRBJ1-5; v_gene: TRBV19; abundance: -
CDR3aa: CSASRSSGLNEQFF; CDR3nt: TGCAGTGCTAGTAGGTCGAGCGGGTTGAATGAGCAGTTCTTC; d_gene: -; j_gene: TRBJ2-1; v_gene: TRBV20-1; abundance: -
CDR3aa: CASGHQQGMDEKLFF; CDR3nt: TGTGCCAGCGGCCACCAGCAGGGGATGGACGAAAAACTGTTTTTT; d_gene: -; j_gene: TRBJ1-4; v_gene: TRBV6-6; abundance: -
CDR3aa: CASSYRGRGNTEAFF; CDR3nt: TGTGCCAGCAGCTACAGGGGGCGCGGGAACACTGAAGCTTTCTTT; d_gene: TRBD1; j_gene: TRBJ1-1; v_gene: TRBV28; abundance: -
CDR3aa: CASSFGFSYEQYF; CDR3nt: TGTGCCAGCAGTTTCGGGTTCTCCTACGAGCAGTACTTC; d_gene: -; j_gene: TRBJ2-7; v_gene: TRBV28; abundance: -
CDR3aa: CASSLSMMAGGSRETQYF; CDR3nt: TGCGCCAGCAGCTTGTCCATGATGGCGGGGGGAAGTAGAGAGACCCAGTACTTC; d_gene: TRBD2; j_gene: TRBJ2-5; v_gene: TRBV5-1; abundance: -
CDR3aa: CASSLGLDVDTQYF; CDR3nt: TGTGCCAGCAGCTTAGGACTAGACGTAGATACGCAGTATTTT; d_gene: -; j_gene: TRBJ2-3; v_gene: TRBV7-2; abundance: -
CDR3aa: CASSFRQGVPDTQYF; CDR3nt: TGTGCCAGCAGCTTTCGACAGGGGGTCCCAGATACGCAGTATTTT; d_gene: TRBD1; j_gene: TRBJ2-3; v_gene: TRBV5-4; abundance: -
CDR3aa: CASSLEWGRGEKLFF; CDR3nt: TGCGCCAGCAGCTTGGAATGGGGTCGGGGGGAAAAACTGTTTTTT; d_gene: -; j_gene: TRBJ1-4; v_gene: TRBV5-1; abundance: -
CDR3aa: CASSFAALNTGNTIYF; CDR3nt: TGTGCCAGCAGTTTCGCAGCGCTCAATACAGGAAACACCATATATTTT; d_gene: -; j_gene: TRBJ1-3; v_gene: TRBV6-6; abundance: once
CDR3aa: CSGGDKDRENQPQHF; CDR3nt: TGCAGCGGGGGAGATAAGGACAGGGAAAATCAGCCCCAGCATTTT; d_gene: TRBD1; j_gene: TRBJ1-5; v_gene: TRBV29-1; abundance: -
CDR3aa: CASSLGRWSSGGSTDTQYF; CDR3nt: TGTGCCAGCAGCTTAGGGCGGTGGTCTAGCGGGGGGAGCACAGATACGCAGTATTTT; d_gene: TRBD2; j_gene: TRBJ2-3; v_gene: TRBV7-9; abundance: -
CDR3aa: CATRGSYNEQFF; CDR3nt: TGTGCCACTCGTGGCAGCTACAATGAGCAGTTCTTC; d_gene: -; j_gene: TRBJ2-1; v_gene: TRBV28; abundance: -
CDR3aa: CASSKWTGAGNQPQHF; CDR3nt: TGTGCCAGCAGCAAATGGACAGGGGCGGGCAATCAGCCCCAGCATTTT; d_gene: TRBD1; j_gene: TRBJ1-5; v_gene: TRBV28; abundance: once
CDR3aa: CASIQGGLMNTEAFF; CDR3nt: TGTGCCAGTATTCAGGGGGGACTTATGAACACTGAAGCTTTCTTT; d_gene: TRBD1; j_gene: TRBJ1-1; v_gene: TRBV28; abundance: once
CDR3aa: CASIRGQTDTQYF; CDR3nt: TGTGCCAGCATCAGGGGACAGACAGATACGCAGTATTTT; d_gene: TRBD1; j_gene: TRBJ2-3; v_gene: TRBV2; abundance: -
CDR3aa: CASGTGGHNEQFF; CDR3nt: TGTGCCAGTGGAACGGGGGGCCACAATGAGCAGTTCTTC; d_gene: -; j_gene: TRBJ2-1; v_gene: TRBV19; abundance: -
CDR3aa: CASSFATGGGTEAFF; CDR3nt: TGTGCCAGTAGTTTCGCGACAGGGGGGGGTACTGAAGCTTTCTTT; d_gene: TRBD1; j_gene: TRBJ1-1; v_gene: TRBV19; abundance: -
CDR3aa: CAWSDGSWTGELFF; CDR3nt: TGTGCCTGGAGTGACGGGAGTTGGACCGGGGAGCTGTTTTTT; d_gene: -; j_gene: TRBJ2-2; v_gene: TRBV30; abundance: -
CDR3aa: CASSRDIGQETQYF; CDR3nt: TGCGCCAGTAGTCGGGACATTGGACAAGAGACCCAGTACTTC; d_gene: -; j_gene: TRBJ2-5; v_gene: TRBV4-3; abundance: -
CDR3aa: CASTPGEGEGTEAFF; CDR3nt: TGTGCCAGCACCCCAGGAGAGGGGGAGGGCACTGAAGCTTTCTTT; d_gene: -; j_gene: TRBJ1-1; v_gene: TRBV9; abundance: -
CDR3aa: CASSLGGAGGTEAFF; CDR3nt: TGTGCCAGCAGTTTAGGCGGCGCAGGGGGGACTGAAGCTTTCTTT; d_gene: TRBD1; j_gene: TRBJ1-1; v_gene: TRBV28; abundance: -
CDR3aa: CASSLSPLNEQFF; CDR3nt: TGTGCCAGCAGCTTATCCCCCTTAAATGAGCAGTTCTTC; d_gene: -; j_gene: TRBJ2-1; v_gene: TRBV7-2; abundance: -
CDR3aa: CSSRQGRTEAFF; CDR3nt: TGCAGCTCTAGACAGGGACGGACTGAAGCTTTCTTT; d_gene: TRBD1; j_gene: TRBJ1-1; v_gene: TRBV29-1; abundance: -
CDR3aa: CASSFVRGYEQYF; CDR3nt: TGTGCCAGCAGTTTCGTCAGGGGATACGAGCAGTACTTC; d_gene: -; j_gene: TRBJ2-7; v_gene: TRBV27; abundance: -
CDR3aa: CATSSPTGLANRPWETQYF; CDR3nt: TGTGCCACCAGCAGTCCTACGGGACTAGCGAACCGCCCTTGGGAGACCCAGTACTTC; d_gene: TRBD2; j_gene: TRBJ2-5; v_gene: TRBV15; abundance: -
CDR3aa: CASSPIVTGGKNEQFF; CDR3nt: TGTGCCAGCAGTCCCATTGTGACAGGGGGCAAGAATGAGCAGTTCTTC; d_gene: TRBD1; j_gene: TRBJ2-1; v_gene: TRBV6-6; abundance: -
CDR3aa: CASSPDNAETQYF; CDR3nt: TGTGCCAGCAGTCCAGACAATGCAGAGACCCAGTACTTC; d_gene: -; j_gene: TRBJ2-5; v_gene: TRBV3-1/TRBV3-2; abundance: few
CDR3aa: CASTSTGRYGEQYF; CDR3nt: TGTGCCAGCACCTCGACAGGGAGGTATGGCGAGCAGTACTTC; d_gene: -; j_gene: TRBJ2-7; v_gene: TRBV28; abundance: -
CDR3aa: CASSRTQGSNQPQHF; CDR3nt: TGTGCCAGCAGTCGAACACAGGGAAGCAATCAGCCCCAGCATTTT; d_gene: -; j_gene: TRBJ1-5; v_gene: TRBV6-2/TRBV6-3; abundance: -
CDR3aa: CSVESREVSSYNEQFF; CDR3nt: TGCAGCGTTGAATCGCGGGAGGTTAGCTCCTACAATGAGCAGTTCTTC; d_gene: TRBD2; j_gene: TRBJ2-1; v_gene: TRBV29-1; abundance: few